The rows below give T cell receptor beta chains drawn from one sample of a study of human T cells and chemical hapten exposure. Using its own MiXCR run on the RACE reads, TCRdb lists one record per CDR3 protein. The sample shows nearly 350,000 distinct CDR3 sequences, approximately 6.3% of them seen only once. Sequenced material: whole blood, taken in connection with sensitization to the hapten diphenylcyclopropenone (DPC). These receptors came from a young woman with alopecia areata. Some clones in this sample may be carry-over from other donors' samples. Each CDR3 is given with its conserved first and last residue.

CDR3 protein	V gene	J gene
CAISGPGAGEQFF	TRBV10-3	TRBJ2-1
CASSFSHTGELFF	TRBV5-1	TRBJ2-2
CSAEGQPNSPLHF	TRBV20-1	TRBJ1-6
CASTTGTYTGELFF	TRBV7-9	TRBJ2-2
CASSTRGPGELFF	TRBV3-1	TRBJ2-2
CASSTIFKTSGENQETQYF	TRBV14	TRBJ2-5
CASSLGPAATNEKLFF	TRBV7-2	TRBJ1-4
CSARPPGHRVYEQYF	TRBV20-1	TRBJ2-7
CASSGGGRPVDTQYF	TRBV7-2	TRBJ2-3
CASSPPGRTGDNEQFF	TRBV18	TRBJ2-1
CASSFDGVLSMNTEAFF	TRBV5-1	TRBJ1-1
CASSPGHTEAFF	TRBV3-1	TRBJ1-1
CASSPVAINEQFF	TRBV7-9	TRBJ2-1
CATMTGTGKSRRDGGMELFF	TRBV10-3	TRBJ1-4
CASRPRQGSGNTIYF	TRBV2	TRBJ1-3
CASRQSPAYEQYF	TRBV6-5	TRBJ2-7
CSARDSSGITDTQYF	TRBV20-1	TRBJ2-3
CASSHTYLRGGRYTEAFF	TRBV4-1	TRBJ1-1
CASSLGPFYSNQPQHF	TRBV6-2/TRBV6-3	TRBJ1-5
CASSPDRDTEAFF	TRBV7-2	TRBJ1-1
CAISESGGLSQPQHF	TRBV10-3	TRBJ1-5
CASRKTGTPEKLFF	TRBV6-2/TRBV6-3	TRBJ1-4
CASGLAGEYEQFF	TRBV5-1	TRBJ2-1
CASSRPEAGRQNIQYF	TRBV28	TRBJ2-4
CASSIIVNSPLHF	TRBV11-1	TRBJ1-6
CASGVKAGAEQYF	TRBV28	TRBJ2-7
CASSLNRQKPQHF	TRBV5-5	TRBJ1-5
CASSQRHRGLETQYF	TRBV6-2/TRBV6-3	TRBJ2-5
CASSRLRPTDTQYF	TRBV7-2	TRBJ2-3
CASSDWDVTDTQYF	TRBV2	TRBJ2-3
CASSPQGTLHGYTF	TRBV11-1	TRBJ1-2
CASSVQGADTGELFF	TRBV9	TRBJ2-2
CASSHRSEAFF	TRBV28	TRBJ1-1
CSVTSGAGELFF	TRBV29-1	TRBJ2-2
CASRETGELFF	TRBV12-3/TRBV12-4	TRBJ2-2
CASSLTGGYGYTF	TRBV12-3/TRBV12-4	TRBJ1-2
CASSQDRLYGYTF	TRBV6-2/TRBV6-3	TRBJ1-2
CASSDKGLEGEKLFF	TRBV25-1	TRBJ1-4
CASSLTNEAFF	TRBV5-1	TRBJ1-1
CASSYDTAYEQYF	TRBV6-6	TRBJ2-7
CASSPNREGGYTDTQYF	TRBV11-3	TRBJ2-3
CASSLLGGQYEQYF	TRBV12-3/TRBV12-4	TRBJ2-7
CSARDLGNTIYF	TRBV20-1	TRBJ1-3
CAIRTGGYSHTDTQYF	TRBV10-3	TRBJ2-3
CASTNRDSIIEQFF	TRBV6-2/TRBV6-3	TRBJ2-1
CASSFSLSGSGPTQYF	TRBV12-3/TRBV12-4	TRBJ2-3
CASSPYPAVRTGVAGELFF	TRBV7-2	TRBJ2-2
CASTGDRFQVYGGYTF	TRBV6-1	TRBJ1-2
CASSLNSVAAEAFF	TRBV7-3	TRBJ1-1
CASSPVTGVLSGANVLTF	TRBV18	TRBJ2-6
CASSYRGPTEAFF	TRBV12-3/TRBV12-4	TRBJ1-1
CASSLYKLGQGYTEAFF	TRBV5-1	TRBJ1-1
CASSQPGLSLADTQYF	TRBV3-1	TRBJ2-3
CASSHGGLDEQFF	TRBV3-1	TRBJ2-1
CASSHRTGSLPIYF	TRBV7-2	TRBJ1-3